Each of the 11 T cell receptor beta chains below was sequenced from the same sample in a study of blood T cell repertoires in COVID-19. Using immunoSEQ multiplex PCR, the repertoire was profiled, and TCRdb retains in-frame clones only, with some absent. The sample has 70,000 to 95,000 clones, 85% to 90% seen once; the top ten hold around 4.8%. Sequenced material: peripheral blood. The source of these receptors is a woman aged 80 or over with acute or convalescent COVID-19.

CDR3 bases: TGTGCCAGCAGCTTGAACGGCCAGGGAATCGATGGCTACACCTTC. The encoded protein is CASSLNGQGIDGYTF. This chain uses TRBV5-5 with TRBJ1-2; D is perhaps TRBD1 (5 bases). This CDR3 is 15 amino acids long. The germline V and J ends were trimmed by 1 base and 6 bases, with 16 bases remaining between them. From germline, CDR1 is SGHKS and CDR2 YYEKEE (reference sequence).

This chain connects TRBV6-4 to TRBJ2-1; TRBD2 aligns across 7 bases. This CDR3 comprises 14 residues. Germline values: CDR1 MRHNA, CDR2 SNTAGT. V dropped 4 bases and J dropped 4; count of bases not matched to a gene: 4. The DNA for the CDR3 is TGTGCCAGCAGTGTGGGGGGGAGATACAATGAGCAGTTCTTC. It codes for CASSVGGRYNEQFF.

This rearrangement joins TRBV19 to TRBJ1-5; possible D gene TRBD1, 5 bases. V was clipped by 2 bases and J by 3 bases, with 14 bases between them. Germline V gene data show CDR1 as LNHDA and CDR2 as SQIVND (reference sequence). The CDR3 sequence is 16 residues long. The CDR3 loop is CASSIIRQGYNQPQHF. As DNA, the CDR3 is TGTGCCAGTAGTATAATTAGGCAGGGTTACAATCAGCCCCAGCATTTT. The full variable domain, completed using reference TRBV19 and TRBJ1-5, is DGGITQSPKYLFRKEGQNVTLSCEQNLNHDAMYWYRQDPGQGLRLIYYSQIVNDFQKGDIAEGYSVSREKKESFPLTVTSAQKNPTAFYLCASSIIRQGYNQPQHFGDGTRLSIL.

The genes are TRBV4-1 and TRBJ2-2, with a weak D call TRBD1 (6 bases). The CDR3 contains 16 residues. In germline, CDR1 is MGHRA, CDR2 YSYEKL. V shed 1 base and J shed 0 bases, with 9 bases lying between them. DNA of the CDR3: TGCGCCAGCAGCCAAGGGGACAACACGAACACCGGGGAGCTGTTTTTT. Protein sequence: CASSQGDNTNTGELFF.

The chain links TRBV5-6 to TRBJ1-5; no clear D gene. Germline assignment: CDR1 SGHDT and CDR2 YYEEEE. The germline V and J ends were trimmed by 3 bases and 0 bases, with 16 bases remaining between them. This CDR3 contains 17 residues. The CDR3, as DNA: TGTGCCAGCAGCTCGTGGTTTAGCCGGTATAGCAATCAGCCCCAGCATTTT. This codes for CASSSWFSRYSNQPQHF. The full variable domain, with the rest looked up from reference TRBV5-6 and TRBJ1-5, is DAGVTQSPTHLIKTRGQQVTLRCSPKSGHDTVSWYQQALGQGPQFIFQYYEEEERQRGNFPDRFSGHQFPNYSSELNVNALLLGDSALYLCASSSWFSRYSNQPQHFGDGTRLSIL.

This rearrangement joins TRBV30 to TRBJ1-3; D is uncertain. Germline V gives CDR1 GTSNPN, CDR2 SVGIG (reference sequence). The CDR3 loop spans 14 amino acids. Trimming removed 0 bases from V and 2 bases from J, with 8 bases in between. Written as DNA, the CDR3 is TGTGCCTGGAGTGTAGGAGGGACTGGAAACACCATATATTTT. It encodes CAWSVGGTGNTIYF.

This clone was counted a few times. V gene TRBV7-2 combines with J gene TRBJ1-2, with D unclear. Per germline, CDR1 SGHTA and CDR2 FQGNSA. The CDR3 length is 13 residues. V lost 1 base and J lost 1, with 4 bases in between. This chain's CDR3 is CASSLGVNYGYTF. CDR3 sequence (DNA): TGTGCCAGCAGCTTAGGAGTTAACTATGGCTACACCTTC.

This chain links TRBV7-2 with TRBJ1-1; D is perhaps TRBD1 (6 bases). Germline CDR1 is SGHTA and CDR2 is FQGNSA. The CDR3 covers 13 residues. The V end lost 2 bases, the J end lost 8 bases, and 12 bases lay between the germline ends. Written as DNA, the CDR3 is TGTGCCAGCAGCTTAATAACGGACAGCGAAGCTTTCTTT. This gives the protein CASSLITDSEAFF.

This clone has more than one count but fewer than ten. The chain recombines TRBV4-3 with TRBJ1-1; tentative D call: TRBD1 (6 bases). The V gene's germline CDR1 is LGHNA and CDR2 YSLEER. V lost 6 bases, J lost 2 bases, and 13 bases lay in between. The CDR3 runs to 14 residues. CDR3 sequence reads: CASRMDSKNTEAFF. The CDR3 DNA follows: TGCGCCAGCAGAATGGACAGCAAAAACACTGAAGCTTTCTTT.

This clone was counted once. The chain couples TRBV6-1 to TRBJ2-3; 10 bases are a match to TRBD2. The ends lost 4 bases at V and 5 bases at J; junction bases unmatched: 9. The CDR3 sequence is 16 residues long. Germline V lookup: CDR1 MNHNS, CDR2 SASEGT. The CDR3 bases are TGTGCCAGCAGTGCCCTACCTAGCGGGGGTGGAGATACGCAGTATTTT. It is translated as CASSALPSGGGDTQYF.

The chain's CDR3 is CASNIPPGKGQPQHF. CDR3 DNA: TGTGCCAGCAACATCCCCCCGGGAAAGGGTCAGCCCCAGCATTTT. The genes are TRBV28 and TRBJ1-5; D remains unclear. V was shortened by 7 bases and J by 6 bases, with 19 bases between the two germline ends. CDR3 size: 15 residues. The germline V gene has CDR1 MDHEN and CDR2 SYDVKM.